These T cell receptor beta chains were read from a single sample in a study of cytomegalovirus exposure and HLA in healthy donors. Only in-frame clones appear in the TCRdb table, and some are missing; sequencing was by immunoSEQ multiplex PCR. The sample lists about 88,000 clones, more than 60% occurring once. Sequenced input: PBMCs. The receptors here all came from a young man in good health and CMV-seronegative. CDR3s include the opening cysteine and the closing phenylalanine or tryptophan. The D gene is left open where the match is weak. The size entry is marked missing in some rows and otherwise reads once, few, many or a size class.

>TRBD2|few|TRBV7-9|TRBJ2-1
CASTNPGLAGYNEQFF
TGTGCCAGCACCAACCCTGGGCTAGCGGGTTACAATGAGCAGTTCTTC
>NA|few|TRBV29-1|TRBJ1-5
CSVGQGDQPQHF
TGCAGCGTTGGGCAGGGCGATCAGCCCCAGCATTTT
>TRBD1|NA|TRBV5-4|TRBJ2-5
CASSRTWTGDETQYF
TGTGCCAGCAGCCGAACTTGGACAGGGGATGAGACCCAGTACTTC
>TRBD1|NA|TRBV29-1|TRBJ1-2
CSVVRQGVGGYTF
TGCAGCGTTGTTCGGCAGGGGGTGGGTGGCTACACCTTC
>NA|NA|TRBV5-1|TRBJ2-7
CASSAGPSAGEQYF
TGCGCCAGCAGCGCCGGACCATCGGCGGGCGAGCAGTACTTC
>NA|NA|TRBV11-3|TRBJ2-2
CASSPASAGELFF
TGTGCCAGCAGCCCCGCTAGCGCCGGGGAGCTGTTTTTT
>TRBD2|NA|TRBV27|TRBJ2-5
CASSTPPGLAVETQYF
TGTGCCAGCAGTACACCACCGGGACTAGCTGTGGAGACCCAGTACTTC
>NA|NA|TRBV5-1|TRBJ1-5
CASSKDSRNQPQHF
TGCGCCAGCAGTAAGGACAGCCGTAATCAGCCCCAGCATTTT
>TRBD1|once|TRBV9|TRBJ1-6
CASSVEQGAAYNSPLHF
TGTGCCAGCAGCGTAGAACAGGGGGCTGCCTATAATTCACCCCTCCACTTT
>NA|once|TRBV5-1|TRBJ1-6
CASSLRDGNSPLHF
TGCGCCAGCAGCTTGCGAGACGGGAATTCACCCCTCCACTTT
>TRBD2|NA|TRBV19|TRBJ2-1
CASGGAGYNEQFF
TGTGCCAGCGGGGGGGCCGGATACAATGAGCAGTTCTTC
>NA|NA|TRBV11-2|TRBJ1-5
CASSPGEFQPQHF
TGTGCCAGCAGCCCCGGTGAATTTCAGCCCCAGCATTTT
>TRBD1|NA|TRBV28|TRBJ2-3
CASSMPQGTDTQYF
TGTGCCAGCAGTATGCCACAGGGGACAGATACGCAGTATTTT
>NA|few|TRBV2|TRBJ1-4
CASSRDSFTNEKLFF
TGTGCCAGCAGTAGAGACAGCTTCACTAATGAAAAACTGTTTTTT
>TRBD1|once|TRBV9|TRBJ1-1
CASSVGQGAMNTEAFF
TGTGCCAGCAGCGTAGGGCAGGGGGCAATGAACACTGAAGCTTTCTTT
>NA|NA|TRBV7-8|TRBJ1-1
CASLSLFDTEAFF
TGTGCCAGTCTCAGTCTCTTCGACACTGAAGCTTTCTTT
>TRBD1|once|TRBV28|TRBJ2-2
CASSSAGGNSNTGELFF
TGTGCCAGCAGTAGTGCAGGGGGCAATTCGAACACCGGGGAGCTGTTTTTT
>NA|NA|TRBV6-1|TRBJ1-1
CASRVSNTEAFF
TGTGCCAGCCGCGTTTCGAACACTGAAGCTTTCTTT
>TRBD1|NA|TRBV5-1|TRBJ1-5
CASSVGTGNQPQHF
TGCGCCAGCAGCGTTGGGACAGGGAATCAGCCCCAGCATTTT
>NA|NA|TRBV6-1|TRBJ2-2
CASSPPANTGELFF
TGTGCCAGCAGCCCTCCAGCGAACACCGGGGAGCTGTTTTTT
>NA|NA|TRBV4-3|TRBJ1-5
CASSQDGPWASIHQPQHF
TGCGCCAGCAGCCAAGATGGGCCCTGGGCCAGCATCCATCAGCCCCAGCATTTT
>TRBD1|NA|TRBV15|TRBJ2-3
CATSRDTKQGGSFSTDTQYF
TGTGCCACCAGCAGGGATACAAAACAGGGGGGAAGCTTTAGCACAGATACGCAGTATTTT
>TRBD1|NA|TRBV27|TRBJ1-2
CASSFLGGSYGYTF
TGTGCCAGCAGTTTTTTAGGGGGCAGCTATGGCTACACCTTC
>TRBD1|NA|TRBV7-9|TRBJ1-6
CASSSRPIQGEVRNSPLHF
TGTGCCAGCAGCTCCCGGCCAATACAGGGGGAGGTCCGAAATTCACCCCTCCACTTT
>NA|once|TRBV7-6|TRBJ1-3
CASSLNEGFSGNTIYF
TGTGCCAGCAGCTTAAATGAGGGTTTCTCTGGAAACACCATATATTTT
>NA|NA|TRBV5-6|TRBJ2-7
CASSLPTGRREQYF
TGTGCCAGCAGCCTTCCGACAGGGAGGCGCGAGCAGTACTTC
>TRBD1|NA|TRBV18|TRBJ1-1
CASSPSWDRGEAFF
TGTGCCAGCTCACCCTCTTGGGACAGGGGGGAAGCTTTCTTT
>NA|NA|TRBV27|TRBJ1-1
CASRGQGGTEAFF
TGTGCCAGCAGAGGGCAGGGTGGCACTGAAGCTTTCTTT
>TRBD1|NA|TRBV5-1|TRBJ2-2
CASSLTTGWSDTGELFF
TGCGCCAGCAGCTTGACGACAGGGTGGTCTGACACCGGGGAGCTGTTTTTT
>NA|NA|TRBV4-1|TRBJ1-2
CASSHHPELADLANYGYTF
TGCGCCAGCAGCCATCACCCAGAGCTGGCTGATCTAGCTAACTATGGCTACACCTTC
>NA|NA|TRBV6-1|TRBJ1-5
CASRADILYQPQHF
TGTGCCAGCAGGGCGGACATTCTATATCAGCCCCAGCATTTT
>NA|NA|TRBV7-9|TRBJ2-6
CASSLQLAGANVLTF
TGTGCCAGCAGCTTACAACTTGCTGGGGCCAACGTCCTGACTTTC
>NA|NA|TRBV2|TRBJ2-3
CASSAPADTQYF
TGTGCCAGCAGCGCGCCCGCAGATACGCAGTATTTT
>TRBD1|NA|TRBV14|TRBJ1-6
CASSLWTGDYNSPLHF
TGTGCCAGCAGCCTATGGACAGGGGACTATAATTCACCCCTCCACTTT
>NA|NA|TRBV18|TRBJ2-7
CASSPLPPGHLYEQYF
TGTGCCAGCTCACCACTCCCGCCGGGACACTTATACGAGCAGTACTTC
>TRBD2|NA|TRBV12-5|TRBJ2-3
CASGLVISGEADTQYF
TGTGCTAGTGGTTTGGTGATTAGCGGGGAAGCAGATACGCAGTATTTT
>TRBD1|NA|TRBV5-4|TRBJ2-7
CASSQQGAYEQYF
TGTGCCAGCAGCCAACAGGGGGCCTACGAGCAGTACTTC
>NA|NA|TRBV2|TRBJ1-2
CASSEQSARRGYTF
TGTGCCAGCAGTGAGCAGTCTGCGAGGCGGGGCTACACCTTC
>NA|NA|TRBV5-1|TRBJ1-4
CASSLEQLPTNEKLFF
TGCGCCAGCAGCTTGGAACAGCTACCAACTAATGAAAAACTGTTTTTT
>NA|once|TRBV7-2|TRBJ1-6
CASSLSISRQPNSPLHF
TGTGCCAGCAGCTTATCAATCTCGCGGCAGCCTAATTCACCCCTCCACTTT
>TRBD1|once|TRBV18|TRBJ1-3
CASSLGQGTSGNTIYF
TGTGCCAGCTCACTAGGACAGGGTACCTCTGGAAACACCATATATTTT
>NA|few|TRBV6-1|TRBJ2-4
CASSEYAKNIQYF
TGTGCCAGCAGTGAATATGCCAAAAACATTCAGTACTTC
>NA|few|TRBV10-2|TRBJ2-6
CASSPGAGANVLTF
TGCGCCAGCAGTCCAGGGGCTGGGGCCAACGTCCTGACTTTC